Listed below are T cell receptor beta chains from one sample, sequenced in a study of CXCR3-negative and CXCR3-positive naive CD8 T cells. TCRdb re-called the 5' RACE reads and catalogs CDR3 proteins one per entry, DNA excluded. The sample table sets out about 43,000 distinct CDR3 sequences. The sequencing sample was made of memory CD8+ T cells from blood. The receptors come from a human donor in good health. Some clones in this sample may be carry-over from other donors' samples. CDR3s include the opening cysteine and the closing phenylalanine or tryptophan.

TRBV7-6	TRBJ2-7	CASSLDHRDGYEQYF
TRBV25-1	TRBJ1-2	CASSGSDGYTF
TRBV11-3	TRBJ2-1	CASSSRSGVSGGLYNEQFF
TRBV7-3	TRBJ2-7	CASSFTGARNEQYF
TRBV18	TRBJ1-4	CASSPRDRARWSEKLFF
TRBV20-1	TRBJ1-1	CSARGRDSNTEAFF
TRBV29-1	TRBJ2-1	CSGLRTNDNEQFF
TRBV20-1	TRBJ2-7	CSARGQSSYEQYF
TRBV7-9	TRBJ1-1	CASSFGSMNTEAFF
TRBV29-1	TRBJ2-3	CSSFGWGQGPDTQYF
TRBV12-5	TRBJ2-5	CASRGLAGGQETQYF